The rows below give T cell receptor beta chains drawn from one sample of a study of Ad26.COV2.S vaccination and SARS-CoV-2 variants. TCRdb's table, derived via immunoSEQ multiplex PCR, lists solely in-frame clones and lacks some. The sample has about 470,000 clones; about 90% are singletons. Sample: peripheral blood, taken in a trial of Ad26.COV2.S vaccine versus placebo. Receptor source: a person aged 18-60 years who received the Ad26.COV2.S COVID-19 vaccine or a placebo. The CDR3 runs from the conserved cysteine through the conserved F or W. The D gene is left open where the match is weak. Size is stated for part of the rows, as once, few or many counts, or as a class when the clone is expanded.

-	-	14	TRBV5-1	TRBJ1-3	CASSQDGSGNTIYF	TGCGCCAGCAGCCAGGACGGTTCTGGAAACACCATATATTTT
-	once	14	TRBV7-2	TRBJ2-3	CASRLSRVTDTQYF	TGTGCCAGCAGATTATCGAGGGTCACAGATACGCAGTATTTT
-	-	15	TRBV28	TRBJ2-3	CASSLVRDVTDTQYF	TGTGCCAGCAGTTTAGTACGGGATGTCACAGATACGCAGTATTTT
-	-	14	TRBV11-2	TRBJ2-7	CASSPGLEYYEQYF	TGTGCCAGCAGCCCGGGACTCGAATACTACGAGCAGTACTTC
-	-	15	TRBV28	TRBJ1-1	CASSLFGGTNTEAFF	TGTGCCAGCAGTTTATTTGGCGGGACGAACACTGAAGCTTTCTTT
TRBD2	-	17	TRBV11-2	TRBJ2-3	CASSLEQSGRPTDTQYF	TGTGCCAGCAGCTTAGAGCAAAGCGGGAGGCCCACAGATACGCAGTATTTT
-	-	15	TRBV9	TRBJ2-5	CASSVADGVGETQYF	TGTGCCAGCAGCGTAGCTGATGGAGTTGGAGAGACCCAGTACTTC
-	-	15	TRBV27	TRBJ2-2	CASSSRDSWTGELFF	TGTGCCAGCAGTTCACGGGACTCCTGGACCGGGGAGCTGTTTTTT
-	-	12	TRBV7-8	TRBJ2-1	CASSLAPQEQFF	TGTGCCAGCAGCTTAGCCCCCCAAGAGCAGTTCTTC
-	once	12	TRBV28	TRBJ1-2	CASSSHPNGYTF	TGTGCCAGCAGTTCCCACCCCAATGGCTACACCTTC
TRBD2	-	15	TRBV4-1	TRBJ2-7	CASSQQTSGSYEQYF	TGCGCCAGCAGCCAGCAGACTAGCGGGAGCTACGAGCAGTACTTC
TRBD1	-	14	TRBV7-3	TRBJ1-1	CASSSGQGIGEAFF	TGTGCCAGCAGCTCGGGACAGGGGATAGGGGAAGCTTTCTTT
-	-	15	TRBV2	TRBJ2-2	CASSDRGLYTGELFF	TGTGCCAGCAGTGACAGGGGCTTGTACACCGGGGAGCTGTTTTTT
-	-	14	TRBV7-2	TRBJ2-7	CASSLDRATYEQYF	TGTGCCAGCAGCTTAGACAGGGCTACCTACGAGCAGTACTTC
TRBD1	-	17	TRBV11-2	TRBJ2-2	CASSLGGGTGPTGELFF	TGTGCCAGCAGCTTAGGGGGGGGGACAGGGCCCACCGGGGAGCTGTTTTTT
TRBD2	-	15	TRBV24-1	TRBJ2-1	CATSDPRAGGGEQFF	TGTGCCACCAGTGACCCCCGAGCGGGAGGTGGTGAGCAGTTCTTC
-	-	13	TRBV4-1	TRBJ2-3	CASSPGSTDTQYF	TGCGCCAGCAGCCCCGGAAGCACAGATACGCAGTATTTT
-	-	14	TRBV7-2	TRBJ2-2	CASSSAARRGELFF	TGTGCCAGCAGCTCGGCGGCTCGCCGCGGGGAGCTGTTTTTT
TRBD2	-	16	TRBV27	TRBJ2-3	CASSFIAGERGDTQYF	TGTGCCAGCAGTTTCATAGCGGGGGAGAGGGGAGATACGCAGTATTTT
TRBD2	-	16	TRBV5-6	TRBJ2-5	CASSSIAGGRQETQYF	TGTGCCAGCAGCTCTATAGCGGGAGGCCGCCAAGAGACCCAGTACTTC
TRBD2	-	18	TRBV7-2	TRBJ2-5	CASSLGLAGSAVQETQYF	TGTGCCAGCAGCTTAGGACTAGCGGGTTCAGCAGTACAAGAGACCCAGTACTTC
-	-	15	TRBV7-2	TRBJ1-2	CASSLAPTGNYGYTF	TGTGCCAGCAGCTTAGCGCCGACAGGCAACTATGGCTACACCTTC
-	-	15	TRBV5-1	TRBJ2-1	CASSFGLNLYNEQFF	TGCGCCAGCAGCTTTGGACTAAACCTCTACAATGAGCAGTTCTTC
TRBD2	-	17	TRBV4-3	TRBJ2-3	CASSPVGLAGSTDTQYF	TGCGCCAGCAGCCCCGTCGGACTAGCGGGTAGCACAGATACGCAGTATTTT
-	-	13	TRBV30	TRBJ1-5	CAWSVREGQPQHF	TGTGCCTGGAGTGTAAGGGAAGGGCAGCCCCAGCATTTT
TRBD1	-	18	TRBV24-1	TRBJ2-1	CATSDNMAGGFSYNEQFF	TGTGCCACCAGTGATAATATGGCAGGGGGTTTCTCCTACAATGAGCAGTTCTTC
TRBD2	-	13	TRBV6-5	TRBJ2-1	CASSPRRGGGQFF	TGTGCCAGCAGCCCCCGCCGGGGGGGCGGGCAGTTCTTC
TRBD1	-	13	TRBV28	TRBJ2-7	CASSLDRGYEQYF	TGTGCCAGCAGTCTAGACAGGGGCTACGAGCAGTACTTC
-	once	15	TRBV25-1	TRBJ2-7	CASSEWAPGESEQYF	TGTGCCAGCAGTGAATGGGCCCCGGGAGAGAGCGAGCAGTACTTC
-	-	14	TRBV5-1	TRBJ1-2	CASSPLTGMRGYTF	TGCGCCAGCAGCCCGTTAACAGGGATGCGCGGCTACACCTTC
TRBD2	-	18	TRBV19	TRBJ2-1	CASSSPSGRASSYNEQFF	TGTGCCAGTAGTAGTCCTAGCGGGAGGGCGAGCTCCTACAATGAGCAGTTCTTC
-	-	15	TRBV7-3	TRBJ2-3	CASSLMGGRGDTQYF	TGTGCCAGCAGCTTAATGGGTGGGAGAGGTGATACGCAGTATTTT
-	-	14	TRBV18	TRBJ2-5	CASSPWTGQETQYF	TGTGCCAGCTCACCATGGACGGGACAAGAGACCCAGTACTTC
TRBD1	-	15	TRBV7-9	TRBJ2-1	CASTEQGAISNEQFF	TGTGCCAGCACCGAACAGGGGGCGATTAGCAATGAGCAGTTCTTC
-	-	15	TRBV7-6	TRBJ1-3	CASARAAGSGNTIYF	TGTGCCAGCGCCAGGGCGGCGGGATCTGGAAACACCATATATTTT
TRBD1	-	16	TRBV24-1	TRBJ2-3	CATSVPGTGSPDTQYF	TGTGCCACCAGTGTCCCGGGGACAGGGAGCCCAGATACGCAGTATTTT
-	-	16	TRBV7-9	TRBJ2-3	CASSPPDRRGTDTQYF	TGTGCCAGCAGCCCCCCGGACAGGCGGGGGACAGATACACAGTATTTT
TRBD1	-	18	TRBV3-1/TRBV3-2	TRBJ1-4	CASSRTGTGKPTNEKLFF	TGTGCCAGCAGCCGAACCGGGACAGGGAAACCTACTAATGAAAAACTGTTTTTT
TRBD2	-	15	TRBV7-2	TRBJ2-7	CASSPYPSGKYEQYF	TGTGCCAGCAGCCCCTACCCTAGCGGGAAATACGAGCAGTACTTC
-	-	15	TRBV7-2	TRBJ2-3	CASSLEGGRPDTQYF	TGTGCCAGCAGCTTAGAGGGGGGGCGGCCAGATACGCAGTATTTT
TRBD2	-	15	TRBV13	TRBJ2-1	CASSSNREVYGEQFF	TGTGCCAGCAGTTCCAATCGGGAGGTATACGGTGAGCAGTTCTTC